These T cell receptor beta chains were read from a single sample in a study of cytomegalovirus exposure and HLA in healthy donors. Sequencing was performed with immunoSEQ multiplex PCR; in TCRdb, only in-frame clones are kept and a portion is missing. This repertoire includes 200,000 to 250,000 clones. Sequencing was done on a sample of PBMCs. Source of these receptors: a woman under 40 in good health and CMV-seropositive. Both conserved end residues are part of each CDR3. The order of the fields is D gene, J gene, V gene, CDR3 DNA, CDR3 protein. D genes are given only for firm matches.

-	TRBJ2-2	TRBV18	TGTGCCAGCTCACCACAGGCTCAGGGCACCGGGGAGCTGTTTTTT	CASSPQAQGTGELFF
TRBD1	TRBJ1-2	TRBV6-1	TGTGCCAGCAGAGATCGGACAGGGCAGTTCTATGGCTACACCTTC	CASRDRTGQFYGYTF
-	TRBJ2-7	TRBV5-6	TGTGCCAGCAGCAACCTCGGACTAACCTACGAGCAGTACTTC	CASSNLGLTYEQYF
-	TRBJ1-2	TRBV6-5	TGTGCCAGCAGCCAAGGACAAACAGGCTACACCTTC	CASSQGQTGYTF
TRBD2	TRBJ2-3	TRBV11-2	TGTGCCAGCAGCTTAGCGGGGAGGGGAGATACGCAGTATTTT	CASSLAGRGDTQYF
-	TRBJ1-1	TRBV9	TGTGCCAGCAGCGCGCGTACAGGGCCGGGGACTGAAGCTTTCTTT	CASSARTGPGTEAFF
-	TRBJ1-4	TRBV9	TGTGCCAGCAGCGTAGCTCCTCGGGGGGGTCATGAAAAACTGTTTTTT	CASSVAPRGGHEKLFF
TRBD2	TRBJ2-1	TRBV6-5	TGTGCCAGCAGTTTTAGACTAGCGGGGGACAATGAGCAGTTCTTC	CASSFRLAGDNEQFF
-	TRBJ1-4	TRBV10-3	TGTGCCATCAGTGATTCTACAGGGATTAATGAAAAACTGTTTTTT	CAISDSTGINEKLFF
TRBD2	TRBJ2-2	TRBV5-1	TGCGCCAGCAGCCGGGGGACTAGCGGGAGGGCCGGGAACACCGGGGAGCTGTTTTTT	CASSRGTSGRAGNTGELFF
-	TRBJ2-7	TRBV5-1	TGCGCCAGCAAAGGGACATCGCCCTACGAGCAGTACTTC	CASKGTSPYEQYF
-	TRBJ2-5	TRBV18	TGTGCCAGCAAACGGGTAGAGGAGGGCCAGTACTTC	CASKRVEEGQYF
-	TRBJ2-6	TRBV7-9	TGTGCCAGCAGCCCACAGGGTGGGGCCAACGTCCTGACTTTC	CASSPQGGANVLTF
-	TRBJ1-1	TRBV10-1	TGCGCCAGCAGTGAGCGGACAGTCACTGAAGCTTTCTTT	CASSERTVTEAFF
-	TRBJ1-2	TRBV27	TGTGCCAGCAGTACGGACAGCTTTAACTATGGCTACACCTTC	CASSTDSFNYGYTF
-	TRBJ1-1	TRBV28	TGTGCCAGCAGTTTCCCCCCCGGCGGGTACACTGAAGCTTTCTTT	CASSFPPGGYTEAFF
TRBD2	TRBJ2-7	TRBV7-9	TGTGCCAGCAGCCCCCAGGGACTAGCGGGAGACGAGCAGTACTTC	CASSPQGLAGDEQYF
-	TRBJ1-6	TRBV6-1	TGTGCCAGCCGACAGGATTTTAATTCACCCCTCCACTTT	CASRQDFNSPLHF
TRBD1	TRBJ2-5	TRBV2	TGTGCCAGCAGTGTGCAGGGGGCAATGGAAGAGACCCAGTACTTC	CASSVQGAMEETQYF
-	TRBJ1-6	TRBV19	TGTGCCAGTAGTATAGGTGGGACAAATTCACCCCTCCACTTT	CASSIGGTNSPLHF
-	TRBJ2-3	TRBV5-6	TGTGCCAGCAGCTTATTCGGGGAAATTGGCACAGATACGCAGTATTTT	CASSLFGEIGTDTQYF
TRBD1	TRBJ2-5	TRBV5-1	TGCGCCAGCAGCGTGTACAGGGGCTCCTCCCAAGAGACCCAGTACTTC	CASSVYRGSSQETQYF